What follows is one T cell receptor (beta chain) and its context. Using immunoSEQ multiplex PCR, the repertoire was profiled, and TCRdb retains in-frame clones only, with some absent. The sample shows roughly 170,000 clones, 85% to 95% of them seen only once. These data belong to a study of control samples from healthy donors and cancer patients. This CDR3 contains 18 residues. Deletions cut 3 bases from V and 5 bases from J, with 25 bases between. Germline V gene sequence: CDR1 MNHEY, CDR2 SMNVEV (reference sequence). This receptor was taken from a man between 18 and 29 years old in good health. Source material: blood. V and J are TRBV27 and TRBJ1-1; perhaps TRBD1 as D (6 bases). The CDR3 nucleotides read TGTGCCAGCAGTTTTTCCAGCGGGGGGCGCGTACTTCGGACTGAAGCTTTCTTT. Its protein is CASSFSSGGRVLRTEAFF.